These 30 T cell receptor beta chains originate from one sample sequenced in a study of cytotoxic CD8 clonotypes in ibrutinib-treated CLL. The protocol was immunoSEQ multiplex PCR, while the TCRdb copy is restricted to in-frame clones and leaves out a portion. The data hold about 310,000 clones, with just under 80% observed a single time. Material: PBMCs, obtained before ibrutinib treatment. The receptor set was obtained from a human donor with chronic lymphocytic leukemia.

The chain has TRBV10-3 and TRBJ1-4; 10 nucleotides align to TRBD1. Per the germline V gene, CDR1 is ENHRY and CDR2 is SYGVKD. V was clipped by 6 bases and J by 8 bases; unmatched bases: 9. The CDR3 loop spans 15 amino acids. DNA for the CDR3: TGTGCCATCAGAGACGGACAGGGGGTACCAGAAAAACTGTTTTTT. Its protein product is CAIRDGQGVPEKLFF.

The rearrangement joins TRBV10-3 to TRBJ2-7; 12 bases match TRBD2. The germline CDR1 and CDR2 sequences are ENHRY and SYGVKD. This CDR3 comprises 15 residues. V trimming: 8 bases; J trimming: 5 bases; junction bases outside the gene matches: 10. The CDR3 DNA reads as TGTGCCATCCTGAAGACTAGCGGGAGACTTGACGAGCAGTACTTC. Translating it yields CAILKTSGRLDEQYF.

The CDR3 region has the DNA TGTGCCAGCAGTTTTCCCCCCAGTCAGGATAAGGTTGCAACTAATGAAAAACTGTTTTTT. As protein: CASSFPPSQDKVATNEKLFF. V usage is TRBV27 and J usage is TRBJ1-4; unclear D gene. V was shortened by 3 bases and J by 0 bases, with 23 bases between the two germline ends. CDR1 is MNHEY and CDR2 is SMNVEV in the germline V gene (reference sequence). The CDR3 length is 20 residues. The variable domain in full, with the rest retrieved from reference TRBV27 and TRBJ1-4, is EAQVTQNPRYLITVTGKKLTVTCSQNMNHEYMSWYRQDPGLGLRQIYYSMNVEVTDKGDVPEGYKVSRKEKRNFPLILESPSPNQTSLYFCASSFPPSQDKVATNEKLFFGSGTQLSVL.

The sample holds a few counts of this clone. The chain employs TRBV4-3 and TRBJ2-3; D may be TRBD2 (7 bases). Germline CDR1 is LGHNA and CDR2 is YSLEER. The CDR3 contains 17 residues. Deletions cut 3 bases from V and 5 bases from J, with 21 bases between. This CDR3 is CASSHLMGGRDGDTQYF. In DNA, the CDR3 is TGCGCCAGCAGCCACCTAATGGGGGGGCGGGATGGAGATACGCAGTATTTT.

This chain uses TRBV27 with TRBJ2-7; no clear D gene. V was trimmed by 3 bases and J by 2 bases, leaving 14 bases between them. CDR1 and CDR2 (germline): MNHEY, SMNVEV (reference sequence). This CDR3 contains 15 residues. The CDR3 reads CASSFSQVPTYEQYF. The DNA of the CDR3 is TGTGCCAGCAGTTTCTCCCAGGTTCCCACCTACGAGCAGTACTTC.

This chain joins TRBV5-8 and TRBJ1-5; D is possibly TRBD1 (5 bases). V lost 0 bases and J lost 2, with 6 bases in between. The CDR3 is made up of 14 amino acids. Germline V lookup: CDR1 SGHTS, CDR2 YDEGEE. The CDR3 DNA follows: TGTGCCAGCAGCTTGGCGACAGGCAATCAGCCCCAGCATTTT. The encoded protein is CASSLATGNQPQHF.

CDR3 nucleotides: TGTGCCAGCAGCTTGGGAGCGGGATTCTACAATGAGCAGTTCTTC. This encodes CASSLGAGFYNEQFF. V is TRBV5-4 and J is TRBJ2-1; TRBD2 matches 7 bases. Germline V gene sequence: CDR1 SGHNT, CDR2 YYREEE (reference sequence). The trim removed 0 bases at V and 3 bases at J, leaving 3 bases unmatched. This CDR3 spans 15 amino acids.

The chain combines TRBV4-2 with TRBJ1-3, with D perhaps matching TRBD1 (5 bases). The CDR3 sequence is 15 residues long. Germline lookup yields CDR1 LGHNA and CDR2 YNFKEQ. Trimming left V 4 bases short and J 1 base short, with 11 bases between. This CDR3 reads CASSRDRGSGNTIYF. In nucleotides, the CDR3 is TGTGCCAGCAGCCGCGACAGAGGATCTGGAAACACCATATATTTT.

The chain uses TRBV7-8 and TRBJ2-3, with no clear D. The CDR3 is 15 residues long. The germline V and J ends were trimmed by 5 bases and 2 bases, with 14 bases remaining between them. Germline V gene sequence: CDR1 SGHVS, CDR2 FQNEAQ. The CDR3 DNA follows: TGTGCCAGCAGCAATACGCCCGGGCACACAGATACGCAGTATTTT. Translated, it gives CASSNTPGHTDTQYF.

In the case of this clone: At the DNA level, this CDR3 is encoded by other sequences in the same sample as well. The chain recombines TRBV11-2 with TRBJ2-5; the D is unclear. The V and J ends lost 2 bases and 2 bases respectively, with 6 bases between them. CDR1 and CDR2 (germline): SGHAT, FQNNGV. This CDR3 is built from 13 residues. CDR3 DNA: TGTGCCAGCAGCTTAAGGTATCAAGAGACCCAGTACTTC. It is translated as CASSLRYQETQYF.

The chain is built from TRBV27 and TRBJ2-7; tentative D call: TRBD1 (6 bases). The ends were cut back, 6 bases at V and 5 bases at J, with 23 bases in the middle. Germline lookup yields CDR1 MNHEY and CDR2 SMNVEV (reference sequence). The CDR3 is made up of 16 amino acids. As DNA, the CDR3 is TGTGCCAGCAGCTTCTCTTGGGTACTTGCAGGGGACGAGCAGTACTTC. This sequence encodes CASSFSWVLAGDEQYF.

The chain has TRBV7-8 and TRBJ2-1; D call uncertain. The CDR3 has 16 residues. CDR1 SGHVS and CDR2 FQNEAQ come from the germline V gene. The ends were cut back, 1 base at V and 0 bases at J, with 10 bases in the middle. The CDR3 nucleotides are TGTGCCAGCAGCTTAGTATTGGGAAACTCCTACAATGAGCAGTTCTTC. As protein: CASSLVLGNSYNEQFF.

As regards this clone: Other DNA sequences in this specimen translate into the identical CDR3. This rearrangement joins TRBV4-3 to TRBJ2-7; 7 nucleotides match TRBD2. CDR1 is LGHNA and CDR2 is YSLEER in the germline V gene. V trimming: 1 base; J trimming: 4 bases; junction bases outside the gene matches: 4. This CDR3 spans 14 amino acids. The CDR3 bases are TGCGCCAGCAGCCAAGGGGTCGGGGGGTACGAGCAGTACTTC. Amino acids: CASSQGVGGYEQYF.

V and J are TRBV11-3 and TRBJ2-7; 7 bases line up with TRBD2. From germline, CDR1 is SGHNT and CDR2 YENEEA. This CDR3 comprises 19 residues. J gave up 0 bases and V 1 base, and 15 bases lay outside the gene matches. DNA of the CDR3: TGTGCCAGCAGCTTAGCGGGGGGATTTAGCGGGCACAACTCCTACGAGCAGTACTTC. Its protein product is CASSLAGGFSGHNSYEQYF.

This chain uses TRBV21-1 with TRBJ2-3; the D segment call TRBD2 is taken from the table without a DNA check. TRBV21-1 is flagged as a pseudogene. The CDR3 sequence is 14 residues long. In DNA form, the CDR3 reads TGTGCCAGCAGCATGGGAGGGGCGACAGATACGCAGTATTTT. Its protein product is CASSMGGATDTQYF.

This clone turned up a few times. This chain connects TRBV30 to TRBJ1-4; D is ambiguous. The germline CDR1 and CDR2 sequences are GTSNPN and SVGIG (reference sequence). This CDR3 is built from 14 residues. Trimming took 6 bases from V and 0 from J, leaving 11 bases between them. The CDR3 nucleotides read TGTGCCTGCCTTAATACAGCAACTAATGAAAAACTGTTTTTT. It translates to CACLNTATNEKLFF.

The chain carries TRBV4-1 and TRBJ2-3; D remains ambiguous. Germline CDR1 is MGHRA and CDR2 is YSYEKL. Trimming left V 2 bases short and J 1 base short, with 10 bases between. The CDR3 totals 15 residues. CDR3 sequence: CASSQQHFGTDTQYF. Written as DNA, the CDR3 is TGCGCCAGCAGCCAACAGCATTTCGGCACAGATACGCAGTATTTT.

The chain joins TRBV19 to TRBJ2-5; D is perhaps TRBD1 (6 bases). The CDR3 consists of 14 residues. Germline-derived CDR1 and CDR2 are LNHDA and SQIVND (reference sequence). Trimming took 5 bases from V and 5 from J, leaving 15 bases between them. CDR3 loop: CASSVQGSGETQYF. The CDR3, as DNA: TGTGCCAGTAGTGTACAGGGTTCTGGCGAGACCCAGTACTTC. Full variable domain (rest looked up from reference TRBV19 and TRBJ2-5): DGGITQSPKYLFRKEGQNVTLSCEQNLNHDAMYWYRQDPGQGLRLIYYSQIVNDFQKGDIAEGYSVSREKKESFPLTVTSAQKNPTAFYLCASSVQGSGETQYFGPGTRLLVL.

V and J are TRBV28 and TRBJ1-2; the D is unclear. Germline V lookup: CDR1 MDHEN, CDR2 SYDVKM. The CDR3 is made up of 13 amino acids. Trimming took 3 bases from V and 4 from J, leaving 9 bases between them. CDR3 protein: CASSLADVYGYTF. CDR3 nucleotides: TGTGCCAGCAGTTTGGCAGATGTCTATGGCTACACCTTC.

The chain has TRBV18 and TRBJ1-1; D unresolved. CDR3 length: 14 amino acids. The V gene lost 2 bases and the J gene lost 2 bases, with 9 bases spanning the gap. Germline V gives CDR1 KGHSH, CDR2 LQKENI. CDR3 sequence: CASSPLSTNTEAFF. As DNA, the CDR3 is TGTGCCAGCTCACCATTAAGCACTAACACTGAAGCTTTCTTT.

The rearrangement uses TRBV6-5 and TRBJ2-1; 10 bases agree with TRBD1. Trimming at V came to 3 bases and at J to 5 bases, leaving 7 bases not matched to a gene. The CDR3 contains 16 residues. From germline, CDR1 is MNHEY and CDR2 SVGAGI. The CDR3 bases are TGTGCCAGCAGTTATAGACAGGGGGCTATCCACAATGAGCAGTTCTTC. Protein product: CASSYRQGAIHNEQFF.

This chain links TRBV15 with TRBJ2-7; D may be TRBD1 (6 bases). This CDR3 has 13 residues. The germline V gene has CDR1 LNHNV and CDR2 YYDKDF (reference sequence). V was trimmed by 4 bases and J by 0 bases, leaving 7 bases between them. The CDR3 nucleotides are TGTGCCACCAGCACAGGGGACTCCTACGAGCAGTACTTC. Translating it yields CATSTGDSYEQYF.

The genes are TRBV5-4 and TRBJ2-2; the D is unclear. Trimming shortened V by 3 bases and J by 2 bases, and 11 bases separated the two germline ends. This CDR3 has 15 amino acids. Germline loops: CDR1 SGHNT, CDR2 YYREEE (reference sequence). Here the CDR3 DNA reads TGTGCCAGCAGCTCATCGGGCTACAACACCGGGGAGCTGTTTTTT. This sequence encodes CASSSSGYNTGELFF.

This clone was detected only a few times. CDR3 in amino acids: CAWSLGTGNTIYF. The CDR3 nucleotides are TGTGCCTGGAGTTTAGGGACTGGAAACACCATATATTTT. The V call is TRBV30, the J call TRBJ1-3; no definite D call. This CDR3 spans 13 amino acids. Germline V gene sequence: CDR1 GTSNPN, CDR2 SVGIG (reference sequence). The germline V and J ends were trimmed by 2 bases and 2 bases, with 7 bases remaining between them.

The chain employs TRBV7-9 and TRBJ2-7, with 7 bases that match TRBD2. Germline loops: CDR1 SEHNR, CDR2 FQNEAQ (reference sequence). This CDR3 contains 15 residues. Trimming at V came to 1 base and at J to 3 bases, leaving 6 bases not matched to a gene. CDR3 nucleotide sequence: TGTGCCAGCAGCTTAGAAGAGCGGGACGACTACGAGCAGTACTTC. Translated: CASSLEERDDYEQYF.

The CDR3 sequence: CASSPTSGETDEQYF. CDR3 coding DNA: TGTGCCAGCAGCCCGACTAGCGGAGAGACAGACGAGCAGTACTTC. J is TRBJ2-7 and V is TRBV5-4, with 9 bases matching TRBD2. Trimming took 4 bases from V and 5 from J; bases not matched to a gene: 10. Germline V gene data show CDR1 as SGHNT and CDR2 as YYREEE (reference sequence). This CDR3 is 15 amino acids long. Filled out from reference TRBV5-4 and TRBJ2-7, the complete variable domain reads ETGVTQSPTHLIKTRGQQVTLRCSSQSGHNTVSWYQQALGQGPQFIFQYYREEENGRGNFPPRFSGLQFPNYSSELNVNALELDDSALYLCASSPTSGETDEQYFGPGTRLTVT.

The chain links TRBV5-4 to TRBJ2-1; 11 bases line up with TRBD2. Germline CDR1 is SGHNT and CDR2 is YYREEE (reference sequence). This CDR3 has 15 amino acids. The J segment lost 4 bases and the V segment lost 7 bases, leaving 7 bases of the junction unmatched. Here the CDR3 reads CASCLSSGGYNEQFF. Here the CDR3 DNA reads TGTGCCAGCTGCCTCTCTAGCGGGGGGTACAATGAGCAGTTCTTC.

The CDR3 spells CASSLSGQGASQPQHF. The CDR3 DNA reads as TGTGCCAGCAGTTTATCGGGCCAGGGGGCTAGTCAGCCCCAGCATTTT. The chain carries TRBV27 and TRBJ1-5; 8 bases map to TRBD1. CDR3 length: 16 amino acids. Germline trimming cut 0 bases from V and 6 bases from J; bases unmatched to any gene: 7. The germline V gene encodes CDR1 MNHEY and CDR2 SMNVEV (reference sequence).

V is TRBV6-6 and J is TRBJ2-1; D might be TRBD2 (6 bases). This CDR3 has 14 residues. Trimming cost V 2 bases and J 6 bases, with 11 bases left between them. Germline V lookup: CDR1 MNHNY, CDR2 SVGAGI (reference sequence). DNA for the CDR3: TGTGCCAGCAGTTACGGCGGGATAATCAATGAGCAGTTCTTC. This translates into CASSYGGIINEQFF.

This chain joins TRBV4-2 and TRBJ2-7; D uncertain. The CDR3 length is 14 residues. Trimming stripped 0 bases from V and 4 bases from J, with 10 bases between. Germline-derived CDR1 and CDR2 are LGHNA and YNFKEQ. CDR3: CASSQDVDRYEQYF. The CDR3 coding sequence is TGTGCCAGCAGCCAAGATGTCGATCGATACGAGCAGTACTTC.